Presented here are 8 T cell receptor beta chains from one specimen sequenced in a study of beta chain features in type 1 diabetes. Findings of the study overall: All four CD4+ subsets of Type 1 diabetes patients contained TCRB CDR3s that were moderately but significantly shorter.

Every bit of the isolated RNA underwent reverse transcription, so sequencing read expressed TCRB transcripts. TCRdb's table, derived via immunoSEQ multiplex PCR, lists solely in-frame clones and lacks some. The repertoire holds approximately 60,000 clones, with about 50% as singletons. These receptors are not linked to any known antigen. The material sequenced was Tregs from blood. Every receptor here comes from a woman aged 40 to 50 with type 1 diabetes.

The rearrangement links TRBV5-1 to TRBJ1-2; 7 bases line up with TRBD1. With V trimmed by 4 bases and J by 1 base, 13 bases remained unmatched. Germline assignment: CDR1 SGHRS and CDR2 YFSETQ. The CDR3 covers 17 residues. CDR3 region: CASSTGDSRNFNYGYTF. In DNA form, the CDR3 reads TGCGCCAGCAGCACCGGGGACAGCCGAAACTTTAACTATGGCTACACCTTC.

CDR3 amino acids: CASSSSLGGRETQYF. The CDR3 bases are TGTGCCAGCAGCTCGTCGTTGGGCGGGAGGGAGACCCAGTACTTC. The gene calls are TRBV7-6 and TRBJ2-5; TRBD2 aligns across 8 bases. The germline CDR1 and CDR2 sequences are SGHVS and FNYEAQ. CDR3 size: 15 residues. Germline trimming cut 4 bases from V and 5 bases from J; bases unmatched to any gene: 9. Full variable domain (rest looked up from reference TRBV7-6 and TRBJ2-5): GAGVSQSPRYKVTKRGQDVALRCDPISGHVSLYWYRQALGQGPEFLTYFNYEAQQDKSGLPNDRFSAERPEGSISTLTIQRTEQRDSAMYRCASSSSLGGRETQYFGPGTRLLVL.

This clone was counted between two and nine times. V and J are TRBV27 and TRBJ2-3, with D maybe TRBD2 (5 bases). CDR3 length: 16 amino acids. Germline assignment: CDR1 MNHEY and CDR2 SMNVEV (reference sequence). The V gene lost 1 base and the J gene lost 9 bases, with 20 bases spanning the gap. The CDR3 DNA follows: TGTGCCAGCAGTTTATATGCGGCTGGCGGGCTTCGGACGCAGTATTTT. Translating it yields CASSLYAAGGLRTQYF.

This clone was counted a few times. The chain recombines TRBV4-1 with TRBJ2-7, with 10 bases fitting TRBD1. Germline V gene sequence: CDR1 MGHRA, CDR2 YSYEKL. V was pared by 1 base and J by 3 bases, with 6 bases of the junction left unmatched. This CDR3 comprises 16 residues. CDR3 protein: CASSQVPGQGFYEQYF. CDR3 nucleotide sequence: TGCGCCAGCAGCCAAGTTCCGGGACAGGGGTTCTACGAGCAGTACTTC.

The rearrangement joins TRBV27 to TRBJ2-3, with TRBD2 matching over 7 bases. Germline values: CDR1 MNHEY, CDR2 SMNVEV (reference sequence). The ends lost 7 bases at V and 2 bases at J; junction bases unmatched: 6. This CDR3 has 14 amino acids. Written as DNA, the CDR3 is TGTGCCAGCAAAGAAGCGGGACTCACAGATACGCAGTATTTT. As protein: CASKEAGLTDTQYF.

This chain links TRBV11-2 with TRBJ1-6; 7 positions agree with TRBD1. V was pared by 7 bases and J by 7 bases, with 7 bases of the junction left unmatched. Germline CDR1 is SGHAT and CDR2 is FQNNGV. There are 14 residues in the CDR3. CDR3 amino acids: CASTLWDSNSPLHF. The CDR3 bases are TGTGCCAGCACCCTATGGGACAGCAATTCACCCCTCCACTTT.

The chain is built from TRBV5-5 and TRBJ2-7; TRBD1 matches 10 bases. Unmatched junction bases numbered 5, after V lost 2 bases and J lost 6 bases. CDR3 length equals 14 residues. Germline V gene sequence: CDR1 SGHKS, CDR2 YYEKEE (reference sequence). Written as DNA, the CDR3 is TGTGCCAGCAGCTTTCTGACAGGGGGCCTCGAGCAGTACTTC. Its protein product is CASSFLTGGLEQYF.

Only a few counts were recorded for this clone. The chain joins TRBV4-2 to TRBJ1-2; TRBD1 matches at 10 bases. The V gene's germline CDR1 is LGHNA and CDR2 YNFKEQ. The CDR3 has 17 residues. Losses at the gene ends were 4 bases for V and 0 bases for J; bases not matched to a gene: 8. This CDR3 is CASSPQTGTGANYGYTF. The CDR3 DNA sequence: TGTGCCAGCAGCCCCCAAACCGGGACAGGGGCTAACTATGGCTACACCTTC.